One and the same sample provided the 28 T cell receptor beta chains below, sequenced in a study of shared T cell receptors in the human thymus (dated by TCRdb to the early 2020s). Receptors were amplified or captured by the immunoSEQ multiplex PCR assay. TCRdb stores this immuneACCESS table with in-frame sequences only. Part of the clones is absent; in the studies checked, under half of the shortfall reflects unresolved V genes, and no reason is known for the rest. This sample holds tens of thousands of clones; roughly 96% were observed only once. The ten biggest clones cover around 0.035% of the sample. Sequencing used thymocytes. The receptors stem from a human donor.

The chain uses TRBV5-3 and TRBJ2-5; TRBD1 is a possible D gene (7 bases). The J call is in doubt because the DNA end fits TRBJ2-7 better. TRBV5-3 is treated as an ORF (open reading frame) with a function not yet certain. The CDR3 runs to 16 residues. The CDR3 here is CARSAIPGGSSYEQYF. The CDR3 DNA is TGTGCCAGAAGCGCCATTCCAGGGGGGAGCTCCTACGAGCAGTACTTC.

The chain recombines TRBV5-6 with TRBJ2-1; D remains ambiguous. Germline V gene sequence: CDR1 SGHDT, CDR2 YYEEEE. The CDR3 contains 12 residues. V lost 2 bases and J lost 5, with 5 bases in between. In nucleotides, the CDR3 is TGTGCCAGCAGCTTCTCACACAATGAGCAGTTCTTC. Its protein product is CASSFSHNEQFF.

The V call is TRBV5-1, the J call TRBJ2-2; D not certain. This CDR3 region has 13 residues. V was pared by 0 bases and J by 5 bases, with 5 bases between. The germline V gene encodes CDR1 SGHRS and CDR2 YFSETQ. In DNA form, the CDR3 reads TGCGCCAGCAGCTTGGAGGTAACCGGGGAGCTGTTTTTT. It encodes CASSLEVTGELFF.

The chain uses TRBV4-1 and TRBJ2-1; 8 bases align to TRBD2. CDR1 is MGHRA and CDR2 is YSYEKL in the germline V gene. The junction had 9 bases not matched to a gene; V was cut back by 0 bases and J by 8 bases. This CDR3 comprises 16 residues. CDR3 loop: CASSQDTGTSPDEQFF. The CDR3 region has the DNA TGCGCCAGCAGCCAAGATACCGGGACTAGTCCAGATGAGCAGTTCTTC.

The CDR3 DNA follows: TGTGCCAGCAGCCCCCGGGTGGGCGGAAGTTCAGAGACCCAGTACTTC. Protein sequence: CASSPRVGGSSETQYF. V gene TRBV5-6 combines with J gene TRBJ2-5; D uncertain. The germline CDR1 and CDR2 sequences are SGHDT and YYEEEE. The CDR3 has 16 residues. V was pared by 4 bases and J by 4 bases, with 20 bases between.

J is TRBJ1-2 and V is TRBV5-4, with D perhaps TRBD1 (6 bases). In germline, CDR1 is SGHNT, CDR2 YYREEE (reference sequence). The V end was cut by 0 bases, the J end by 1 base, with 16 bases between. CDR3 length: 17 residues. The CDR3 DNA reads TGTGCCAGCAGCTTGGAGCGTAGGGGGATCCGTAACTATGGCTACACCTTC. Its translation: CASSLERRGIRNYGYTF.

The J gene is TRBJ1-2, the V gene TRBV5-1; TRBD1 aligns across 9 bases. Germline lookup yields CDR1 SGHRS and CDR2 YFSETQ. Unmatched junction bases numbered 5, after V lost 3 bases and J lost 5 bases. The CDR3 has 14 amino acids. CDR3: CASSWGTGNYGYTF. The CDR3 nucleotides are TGCGCCAGCAGCTGGGGGACAGGGAATTATGGCTACACCTTC.

The CDR3 sequence: CASSVEREGLGANVLTF. The CDR3 DNA reads as TGTGCCAGCAGCGTAGAGCGGGAAGGGCTAGGGGCCAACGTCCTGACTTTC. This rearrangement joins TRBV9 to TRBJ2-6, with 7 positions matching TRBD2. CDR1 SGDLS and CDR2 YYNGEE come from the germline V gene. This CDR3 has 17 amino acids. The junction had 7 bases not matched to a gene; V was cut back by 0 bases and J by 4 bases.

The J gene is TRBJ1-4, the V gene TRBV19; no reliable D call. The CDR3 is 15 residues long. The V end was cut by 4 bases, the J end by 6 bases, with 15 bases between. CDR1 is LNHDA, CDR2 SQIVND, per germline (reference sequence). The CDR3 reads CASSTRLNGDEKLFF. CDR3 coding DNA: TGTGCCAGTAGTACTCGGCTAAATGGGGATGAAAAACTGTTTTTT.

V gene TRBV15 combines with J gene TRBJ2-3; D is uncertain. Germline CDR1 and CDR2: LNHNV and YYDKDF (reference sequence). V lost 1 base and J 8 bases, leaving 7 bases between the germline ends. The CDR3 spans 12 residues. The CDR3 is CATSRGTRTQYF. CDR3 in DNA: TGTGCCACCAGCAGAGGGACGCGTACGCAGTATTTT. The whole variable domain, filled in from reference TRBV15 and TRBJ2-3, reads DAMVIQNPRYQVTQFGKPVTLSCSQTLNHNVMYWYQQKSSQAPKLLFHYYDKDFNNEADTPDNFQSRRPNTSFCFLDIRSPGLGDTAMYLCATSRGTRTQYFGPGTRLTVL.

V usage is TRBV18 and J usage is TRBJ1-2; 7 bases match TRBD1. The CDR3 has 14 residues. Unmatched junction bases numbered 10, after V lost 3 bases and J lost 9 bases. In germline, CDR1 is KGHSH, CDR2 LQKENI. In DNA, the CDR3 is TGTGCCAGCTCACCGGTTCACCGGGACAGCCGCTACACCTTC. This translates into CASSPVHRDSRYTF.

The chain uses TRBV12-1 and TRBJ2-7. TRBV12-1 is recorded as a pseudogene. The CDR3 is 8 residues long. The CDR3 loop reads CASSYPYF. CDR3 coding DNA: TGTGCCAGCAGCTACCCGTACTTC.

This chain links TRBV7-6 with TRBJ2-3; no definite D call. Trimming shortened V by 5 bases and J by 1 base, and 7 bases separated the two germline ends. There are 13 residues in the CDR3. Looked up from germline, CDR1 is SGHVS and CDR2 is FNYEAQ. The CDR3 here is CASSAIRTDTQYF. CDR3 sequence (DNA): TGTGCCAGCAGCGCAATTCGCACAGATACGCAGTATTTT.

V usage is TRBV7-3 and J usage is TRBJ2-2; unclear D gene. Trimming cost V 5 bases and J 6 bases, with 19 bases left between them. The CDR3 totals 16 residues. Germline V lookup: CDR1 SGHTA, CDR2 FQGTGA. CDR3 region: CASSPSGHGVSGELFF. The CDR3, as DNA: TGTGCCAGCAGCCCATCGGGCCACGGCGTTTCCGGGGAGCTGTTTTTT.

J is TRBJ2-5 and V is TRBV5-5, with unresolved D. Trimming took 4 bases from V and 5 from J, leaving 9 bases between them. The germline V gene encodes CDR1 SGHKS and CDR2 YYEKEE (reference sequence). The CDR3 is 12 residues long. CDR3 protein: CASSGVGETQYF. In DNA form, the CDR3 reads TGTGCCAGCAGCGGGGTTGGGGAGACCCAGTACTTC.

The chain joins TRBV28 to TRBJ2-5, with D perhaps TRBD1 (6 bases). V was cut by 4 bases and J by 1 base, with 13 bases left in between. The germline CDR1 and CDR2 sequences are MDHEN and SYDVKM. The CDR3 sequence is 15 residues long. For the CDR3, the DNA is TGTGCCAGCAGTTCGACAGGCCTCCTCCAAGAGACCCAGTACTTC. It translates to CASSSTGLLQETQYF. The whole variable domain, remainder taken from reference TRBV28 and TRBJ2-5, is DVKVTQSSRYLVKRTGEKVFLECVQDMDHENMFWYRQDPGLGLRLIYFSYDVKMKEKGDIPEGYSVSREKKERFSLILESASTNQTSMYLCASSSTGLLQETQYFGPGTRLLVL.

The chain links TRBV14 to TRBJ2-3; TRBD2 matches 10 bases. CDR1 and CDR2 (germline): SGHDN, FVKESK. Losses at the gene ends were 1 base for V and 4 bases for J; bases not matched to a gene: 5. This CDR3 contains 16 residues. CDR3 loop: CASSQGSGGAPDTQYF. Written as DNA, the CDR3 is TGTGCCAGCAGCCAAGGCAGCGGGGGGGCCCCAGATACGCAGTATTTT.

This clone was counted once. The chain has TRBV25-1 and TRBJ1-4; tentatively, D is TRBD1 (5 bases). Trimming took off 3 bases at V and 8 bases at J, with 7 bases between the two ends. The V gene's germline CDR1 is MGHDK and CDR2 SYGVNS. CDR3 length: 12 residues. CDR3 nucleotide sequence: TGTGCCAGCAGTGACAGGGAAGAAAAACTGTTTTTT. As protein: CASSDREEKLFF. Complete variable domain (other parts from reference TRBV25-1 and TRBJ1-4): EADIYQTPRYLVIGTGKKITLECSQTMGHDKMYWYQQDPGMELHLIHYSYGVNSTEKGDLSSESTVSRIRTEHFPLTLESARPSHTSQYLCASSDREEKLFFGSGTQLSVL.

The chain uses TRBV5-1 and TRBJ1-1, with TRBD1 matching over 11 bases. This CDR3 contains 13 residues. V lost 5 bases, J lost 4 bases, and 1 base stayed unmatched. The germline CDR1 and CDR2 sequences are SGHRS and YFSETQ. This chain's CDR3 is CASRDRGPTEAFF. In nucleotides, the CDR3 is TGCGCCAGCAGGGACAGGGGGCCCACTGAAGCTTTCTTT. Full variable domain (rest looked up from reference TRBV5-1 and TRBJ1-1): KAGVTQTPRYLIKTRGQQVTLSCSPISGHRSVSWYQQTPGQGLQFLFEYFSETQRNKGNFPGRFSGRQFSNSRSEMNVSTLELGDSALYLCASRDRGPTEAFFGQGTRLTVV.

This clone was detected once. The genes are TRBV5-6 and TRBJ1-2, with D tentatively TRBD1 (5 bases). Trimming stripped 0 bases from V and 3 bases from J, with 9 bases between. Germline V CDR1 and CDR2: SGHDT, YYEEEE. The CDR3 has 14 amino acids. CDR3 residues: CASSLVQGDYGYTF. The CDR3 DNA sequence: TGTGCCAGCAGCTTGGTTCAGGGTGACTATGGCTACACCTTC.

V gene TRBV9 combines with J gene TRBJ2-7, with 10 nucleotides matching TRBD2. The trim removed 0 bases at V and 2 bases at J, leaving 2 bases unmatched. CDR3 length equals 15 residues. Germline CDR1 SGDLS, CDR2 YYNGEE. The CDR3 region has the DNA TGTGCCAGCAGCGTAGCTAGCGGGGGTACCTACGAGCAGTACTTC. It translates to CASSVASGGTYEQYF.

V usage is TRBV7-3 and J usage is TRBJ2-3; TRBD2 might be the D (6 bases). This CDR3 spans 16 amino acids. Looked up from germline, CDR1 is SGHTA and CDR2 is FQGTGA. Trimming took 3 bases from V and 1 from J, leaving 14 bases between them. For the CDR3, the DNA is TGTGCCAGCAGCTTGTCGTCGCGGGGCCGCACAGATACGCAGTATTTT. This encodes CASSLSSRGRTDTQYF.

V and J are TRBV4-3 and TRBJ2-3; perhaps D is TRBD1 or TRBD2 (5 bases each). V was clipped by 0 bases and J by 2 bases, with 12 bases between them. Per germline, CDR1 LGHNA and CDR2 YSLEER. CDR3 length: 16 residues. The CDR3 bases are TGCGCCAGCAGCCAAGACCCGGGACCCAACACAGATACGCAGTATTTT. This gives the protein CASSQDPGPNTDTQYF.

This sequence joins TRBV6-4 and TRBJ2-5; no reliable D call. V lost 5 bases and J 4 bases, leaving 14 bases between the germline ends. The V gene's germline CDR1 is MRHNA and CDR2 SNTAGT. The CDR3 length is 14 residues. The CDR3 spells CASSLTERAETQYF. The CDR3 DNA sequence: TGTGCCAGCAGTTTGACCGAACGTGCAGAGACCCAGTACTTC.

V is TRBV11-2 and J is TRBJ2-1, with 7 nucleotides matching TRBD1. The trim removed 4 bases at V and 0 bases at J, leaving 3 bases unmatched. Germline-derived CDR1 and CDR2 are SGHAT and FQNNGV. The CDR3 sequence is 15 residues long. The CDR3 bases are TGTGCCAGCAGCTCCCGGACAGGCTCCTACAATGAGCAGTTCTTC. As protein: CASSSRTGSYNEQFF.

The V and J genes are TRBV2 and TRBJ2-1; either TRBD1 or TRBD2 may fit D (6 bases each). Trimming cost V 8 bases and J 0 bases, with 17 bases left between them. The germline V gene encodes CDR1 SNHLY and CDR2 FYNNEI. The CDR3 totals 16 residues. CDR3 sequence (DNA): TGTGCCAGCGTCCTGAGAGGGGGGATCTCCTACAATGAGCAGTTCTTC. It specifies CASVLRGGISYNEQFF. The full variable domain, its missing parts supplied by reference TRBV2 and TRBJ2-1, is EPEVTQTPSHQVTQMGQEVILRCVPISNHLYFYWYRQILGQKVEFLVSFYNNEISEKSEIFDDQFSVERPDGSNFTLKIRSTKLEDSAMYFCASVLRGGISYNEQFFGPGTRLTVL.

The rearrangement joins TRBV10-3 to TRBJ1-1; TRBD1 is a possible D gene (5 bases). This CDR3 comprises 14 residues. Between the trimmed V and J ends, which lost 6 bases and 0 bases, there was a span of 11 bases. Germline V gene sequence: CDR1 ENHRY, CDR2 SYGVKD. DNA of the CDR3: TGTGCCATCAGGGAGACAGCCCTGAACACTGAAGCTTTCTTT. It specifies CAIRETALNTEAFF.

V usage is TRBV5-1 and J usage is TRBJ2-5; D not resolved. The CDR3 length is 14 residues. The germline V and J ends were trimmed by 4 bases and 7 bases, with 17 bases remaining between them. Germline V gene sequence: CDR1 SGHRS, CDR2 YFSETQ. CDR3 sequence (DNA): TGCGCCAGCAGCCCGATAGACCTATTGGGGACCCAGTACTTC. It is translated as CASSPIDLLGTQYF.